This TCR beta chain stems from a study of cytomegalovirus exposure and HLA in healthy donors. Study-level background: An early release of data contained approximately 80 million unique TCRs, which came from HLA-typed donors.

Study observations and caveats: Earlier results showed most TCR beta V segments being productive about 87% or about 30% of the time. The dataset shows that most TCR sequences were rare, while some public TCRs occurred in many donors.

Regarding this clone: Its target is unknown.

Per the germline V gene, CDR1 is KGHSH and CDR2 is LQKENI. The CDR3 extends over 17 amino acids. V lost 3 bases, J lost 0 bases, and 7 bases stayed unmatched. The study ran its PCR with 60 Vbeta and 13 Jbeta primers. Sequencing used immunoSEQ multiplex PCR; TCRdb keeps in-frame clones, though not all of them. This table holds 310,000 or so clones, over 85% found once. This TCR derives from a young woman in good health and CMV-seronegative. Sequencing was done on a sample of PBMCs. The V gene is TRBV18, the J gene TRBJ2-2; TRBD1 matches 7 bases. The DNA for the CDR3 is TGTGCCAGCTCACCCCAAGGGGGCCTCTCGAACACCGGGGAGCTGTTTTTT. It translates to CASSPQGGLSNTGELFF.